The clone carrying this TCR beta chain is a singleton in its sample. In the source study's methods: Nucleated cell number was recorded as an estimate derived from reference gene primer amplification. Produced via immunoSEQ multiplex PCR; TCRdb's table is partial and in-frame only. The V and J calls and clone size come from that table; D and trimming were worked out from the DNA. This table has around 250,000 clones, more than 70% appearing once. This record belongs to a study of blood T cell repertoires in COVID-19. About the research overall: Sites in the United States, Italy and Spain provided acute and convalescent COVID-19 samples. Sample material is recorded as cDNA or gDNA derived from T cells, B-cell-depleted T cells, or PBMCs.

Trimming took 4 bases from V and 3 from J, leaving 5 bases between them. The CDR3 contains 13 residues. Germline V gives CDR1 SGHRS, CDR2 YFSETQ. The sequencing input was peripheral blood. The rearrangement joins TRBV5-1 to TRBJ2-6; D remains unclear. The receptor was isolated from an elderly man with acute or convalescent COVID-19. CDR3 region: CASSRDGANVLTF. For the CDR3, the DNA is TGCGCCAGCAGCCGAGATGGGGCCAACGTCCTGACTTTC.